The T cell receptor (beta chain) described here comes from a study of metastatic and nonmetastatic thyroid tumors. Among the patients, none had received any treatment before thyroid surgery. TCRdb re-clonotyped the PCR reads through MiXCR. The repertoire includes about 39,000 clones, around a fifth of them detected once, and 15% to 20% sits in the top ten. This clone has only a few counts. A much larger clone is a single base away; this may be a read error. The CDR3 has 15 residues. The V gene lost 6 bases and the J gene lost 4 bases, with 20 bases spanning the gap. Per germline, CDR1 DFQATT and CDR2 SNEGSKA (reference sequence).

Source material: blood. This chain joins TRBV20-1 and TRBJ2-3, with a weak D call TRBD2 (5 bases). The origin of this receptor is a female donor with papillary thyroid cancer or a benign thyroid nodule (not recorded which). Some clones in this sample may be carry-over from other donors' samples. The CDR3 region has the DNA TGCAGTGCCATGGTAGCGTCCTCTTCCGCAGATACGCAGTATTTT. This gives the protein CSAMVASSSADTQYF.